A single sample is the source of the 31 T cell receptor beta chains below, sequenced in a study of identical twins. One entry per CDR3 protein, called by TCRdb with MiXCR from the 5' RACE reads. The table lists 500,000 to 600,000 distinct CDR3 sequences, 22% of them singletons. This sample was shared with a second study, whose subject was T cells expressing NK-cell markers.

Sequenced material: CD4+ T cells sorted from blood. Receptor source: a woman aged 18-35 years in good health.

The table lists this clonotype with many counts. CDR3 nucleotides: TGCAGTGCTAGAGTCGCGGGGGCGGACATCTCCGGGGAGCTGTTTTTT. Its protein is CSARVAGADISGELFF. The rearrangement joins TRBV20-1 to TRBJ2-2; a weak D match, TRBD2 (7 bases). CDR1 and CDR2 (germline): DFQATT, SNEGSKA (reference sequence). V lost 1 base and J 6 bases, leaving 18 bases between the germline ends. CDR3 length: 16 residues.

This clonotype came up a few times. The J gene is TRBJ1-3, the V gene TRBV7-6; TRBD1 matches 9 bases. Germline values: CDR1 SGHVS, CDR2 FNYEAQ. The CDR3 has 14 residues. J was trimmed by 8 bases and V by 4 bases; bases with no gene match: 6. The CDR3 protein is CASSSRDRDYTIYF. The CDR3 DNA reads as TGTGCCAGCAGCTCCCGGGACAGGGACTACACCATATATTTT.

This clonotype was seen more than once but under ten times. This chain joins TRBV28 and TRBJ1-2, with D uncertain. CDR3 length equals 12 residues. Trimming pared 4 bases from V and 8 bases from J, leaving 11 bases between. From germline, CDR1 is MDHEN and CDR2 SYDVKM. CDR3 DNA sequence: TGTGCCAGCAGTTCCACCCTCTTCGGCTACACCTTC. Translated, it gives CASSSTLFGYTF.

This clonotype was seen a handful of times. The CDR3 coding sequence is TGTGCCAGCCGAGTGACTAGCGGCGCTCAAGAGACCCAGTACTTC. Protein: CASRVTSGAQETQYF. This chain connects TRBV7-2 to TRBJ2-5, with 9 bases lining up with TRBD2. V lost 8 bases, J lost 2 bases, and 9 bases stayed unmatched. This CDR3 has 15 amino acids. The V gene's germline CDR1 is SGHTA and CDR2 FQGNSA.

In this sample, this clonotype turned up a few times. V usage is TRBV19 and J usage is TRBJ2-3, with 10 bases fitting TRBD2. From germline, CDR1 is LNHDA and CDR2 SQIVND (reference sequence). There are 14 residues in the CDR3. V lost 7 bases to trimming and J lost 1 base; unmatched junction nucleotides: 2. CDR3 bases: TGTGCCAGTAAAACTAGCGGGGGCACAGATACGCAGTATTTT. Protein: CASKTSGGTDTQYF.

The chain is built from TRBV7-3 and TRBJ1-1; D is perhaps TRBD1 (5 bases). Looked up from germline, CDR1 is SGHTA and CDR2 is FQGTGA. The CDR3 contains 15 residues. Trimming shortened V by 5 bases and J by 0 bases, and 13 bases separated the two germline ends. The CDR3 DNA reads TGTGCCAGCAGCCGTGGGGGAAAGATGAACACTGAAGCTTTCTTT. Translated, it gives CASSRGGKMNTEAFF.

This clonotype was observed a few times. The rearrangement joins TRBV29-1 to TRBJ2-3, with 8 positions matching TRBD2. This CDR3 spans 15 amino acids. V was clipped by 6 bases and J by 6 bases; unmatched bases: 14. Per germline, CDR1 SQVTM and CDR2 ANQGSEA. The CDR3 is CSVRVGLALADTQYF. In DNA form, the CDR3 reads TGCAGCGTCAGGGTAGGACTAGCCCTAGCCGATACGCAGTATTTT.

This rearrangement joins TRBV18 to TRBJ1-1; 10 bases are shared with TRBD1. CDR1 is KGHSH and CDR2 is LQKENI in the germline V gene. The CDR3 has 15 amino acids. V trimming: 6 bases; J trimming: 4 bases; junction bases outside the gene matches: 8. CDR3 sequence reads: CASSAGTGEATEAFF. The CDR3 nucleotides read TGTGCCAGCTCGGCCGGGACAGGGGAGGCCACTGAAGCTTTCTTT.

This clonotype was counted a few times. V usage is TRBV5-6 and J usage is TRBJ1-5, with TRBD1 matching 7 bases. Germline V lookup: CDR1 SGHDT, CDR2 YYEEEE. The CDR3 loop spans 18 amino acids. Trimming at V came to 4 bases and at J to 0 bases, leaving 13 bases not matched to a gene. The CDR3 DNA follows: TGTGCCAGCAGCCTCTACCGGGACAGTCTGTATAGCAATCAGCCCCAGCATTTT. Its protein product is CASSLYRDSLYSNQPQHF.

V is TRBV20-1 and J is TRBJ2-3; D unresolved. Deletions cut 3 bases from V and 3 bases from J, with 10 bases between. The germline V gene has CDR1 DFQATT and CDR2 SNEGSKA (reference sequence). The CDR3 has 13 residues. Written as DNA, the CDR3 is TGCAGTGCTAGTATAGGTGGGACAGATACGCAGTATTTT. Translation gives CSASIGGTDTQYF.

V and J are TRBV5-5 and TRBJ2-7; D gene uncertain. Looked up from germline, CDR1 is SGHKS and CDR2 is YYEKEE (reference sequence). Trimming cost V 4 bases and J 2 bases, with 7 bases left between them. This CDR3 comprises 12 residues. CDR3 in DNA: TGTGCCAGCAGCGAGGTACCCTACGAGCAGTACTTC. The encoded protein is CASSEVPYEQYF.

The chain recombines TRBV5-6 with TRBJ1-4; 7 bases match TRBD1. CDR3 length equals 14 residues. From germline, CDR1 is SGHDT and CDR2 YYEEEE. Trimming cost V 7 bases and J 5 bases; bases outside gene matches: 8. Here the CDR3 reads CASGSGQPNEKLFF. The CDR3 DNA is TGTGCCAGCGGGTCGGGACAGCCGAATGAAAAACTGTTTTTT.

This clonotype was seen many times. J is TRBJ1-2 and V is TRBV20-1, with TRBD1 identical over 9 bases. The V and J ends lost 1 base and 3 bases, in that order; junction bases with no gene match: 3. The germline V gene encodes CDR1 DFQATT and CDR2 SNEGSKA (reference sequence). CDR3 length: 14 residues. The CDR3 region is CSARVTGGDYGYTF. DNA for the CDR3: TGCAGTGCTAGAGTGACAGGGGGGGACTATGGCTACACCTTC.

This chain connects TRBV20-1 to TRBJ2-7; 7 bases agree with TRBD1. The length of the CDR3 is 15 residues. Germline CDR1 is DFQATT and CDR2 is SNEGSKA (reference sequence). Losses at the gene ends were 3 bases for V and 9 bases for J; bases not matched to a gene: 17. CDR3: CSASPVGTVEFRQYF. CDR3 in DNA: TGCAGTGCTAGTCCGGTGGGGACAGTTGAATTTCGGCAGTACTTC.

The table lists this clonotype with a count of one. The genes are TRBV18 and TRBJ1-1; TRBD1 matches 7 bases. From germline, CDR1 is KGHSH and CDR2 LQKENI. The length of the CDR3 is 15 residues. Losses at the gene ends were 6 bases for V and 5 bases for J; bases not matched to a gene: 12. The CDR3 coding sequence is TGTGCCAGCTCCACCAGACAGGGTGGTGATACTGAAGCTTTCTTT. Its protein is CASSTRQGGDTEAFF.

The chain uses TRBV5-1 and TRBJ2-1; 10 positions agree with TRBD2. V shed 3 bases, J shed 5 bases, and the junction held 5 bases outside the gene matches. The CDR3 sequence is 15 residues long. Germline CDR1 reads SGHRS; CDR2 reads YFSETQ. The CDR3, as DNA: TGCGCCAGCAGCTGGGGGACTAGCGACAACAATGAGCAGTTCTTC. This sequence encodes CASSWGTSDNNEQFF.

This clonotype was counted only a few times. The chain has TRBV12-3 or TRBV12-4 and TRBJ2-1; D not resolved. There are 16 residues in the CDR3. Trimming took off 1 base at V and 5 bases at J, with 15 bases between the two ends. CDR3 coding DNA: TGTGCCAGCAGTTTAGTGGCCGCTGGACGGAACAATGAGCAGTTCTTC. Encoded protein: CASSLVAAGRNNEQFF.

This chain uses TRBV6-1 with TRBJ1-1, with D tentatively TRBD1 (6 bases). The germline gives CDR1 MNHNS, CDR2 SASEGT. Trimming cost V 5 bases and J 3 bases, with 19 bases left between them. CDR3 length equals 16 residues. DNA of the CDR3: TGTGCCAGCAGTCCACCGGGACACCTAAGGGACACTGAAGCTTTCTTT. This translates into CASSPPGHLRDTEAFF.

The V and J genes are TRBV12-3 or TRBV12-4 and TRBJ1-6; D may be TRBD1 (5 bases). Trimming took 7 bases from V and 8 from J, leaving 15 bases between them. This CDR3 has 14 residues. As DNA, the CDR3 is TGTGCCAGCACCTTAGACAGCTCTTATTCACCCCTCCACTTT. It is translated as CASTLDSSYSPLHF.

A few counts support this clonotype. This chain uses TRBV6-1 with TRBJ2-3; either TRBD1 or TRBD2 may supply D (5 bases each). The V gene's germline CDR1 is MNHNS and CDR2 SASEGT. This CDR3 region has 15 residues. Trimming pared 5 bases from V and 3 bases from J, leaving 15 bases between. This CDR3 is CASSPRGHHTDTQYF. In nucleotides, the CDR3 is TGTGCCAGCAGTCCCCGGGGCCATCATACAGATACGCAGTATTTT.

This clonotype was found a few times. The chain is built from TRBV29-1 and TRBJ2-1; D possibly corresponds to TRBD1 (6 bases). Germline V CDR1 and CDR2: SQVTM, ANQGSEA. With 4 bases removed from V and 9 bases from J, the gap between germline ends came to 7 bases. The CDR3 covers 10 residues. Here the CDR3 DNA reads TGCAGCGTTGCCAGGGGTGAGCAGTTCTTC. Amino acids: CSVARGEQFF.

This chain links TRBV5-1 with TRBJ2-7; D unresolved. Germline V gene lookup returns CDR1 SGHRS and CDR2 YFSETQ. The CDR3 is made up of 16 amino acids. Trimming cost V 3 bases and J 5 bases, with 21 bases left between them. The CDR3 DNA reads TGCGCCAGCAGCTCGAACCCCGCCCAGGCAAGCCACGAGCAGTACTTC. Translating gives CASSSNPAQASHEQYF.

This clonotype showed up just a few times. The chain links TRBV6-5 to TRBJ2-2; 10 nucleotides align to TRBD2. The CDR3 has 16 amino acids. Per the germline V gene, CDR1 is MNHEY and CDR2 is SVGAGI. With 2 bases clipped from V and 4 bases from J, the junction kept 4 bases outside the gene matches. CDR3 loop: CASSYRVAGGTGELFF. The DNA of the CDR3 is TGTGCCAGCAGTTACAGGGTAGCGGGGGGCACCGGGGAGCTGTTTTTT.

The chain recombines TRBV27 with TRBJ2-7, with TRBD2 identical over 11 bases. Germline assignment: CDR1 MNHEY and CDR2 SMNVEV (reference sequence). The CDR3 is 18 amino acids. The J segment lost 2 bases and the V segment lost 5 bases, leaving 14 bases of the junction unmatched. Here the CDR3 reads CASSMRGTSGEQPYEQYF. Written as DNA, the CDR3 is TGTGCCAGCAGTATGCGAGGGACTAGCGGAGAGCAGCCCTACGAGCAGTACTTC.

This clonotype was seen a handful of times. V is TRBV20-1 and J is TRBJ1-5, with 7 bases that match TRBD1. The trim removed 5 bases at V and 7 bases at J, leaving 8 bases unmatched. The CDR3 covers 13 residues. Germline V gene data show CDR1 as DFQATT and CDR2 as SNEGSKA (reference sequence). This CDR3 is CSAATGPRQPQHF. As DNA, the CDR3 is TGCAGTGCTGCGACAGGGCCGCGACAGCCCCAGCATTTT.

This rearrangement joins TRBV20-1 to TRBJ2-1, with 9 positions matching TRBD2. The V gene end was trimmed by 0 bases and the J gene end by 10 bases; junction bases not matched to a gene: 7. Looked up from germline, CDR1 is DFQATT and CDR2 is SNEGSKA (reference sequence). The CDR3 runs to 14 residues. The DNA of the CDR3 is TGCAGTGCTAGAGAGGGTAGCGGGGGCCAGGAGCAGTTCTTC. Translation: CSAREGSGGQEQFF.

This sequence joins TRBV7-2 and TRBJ2-1, with 7 nucleotides matching TRBD2. This CDR3 comprises 14 residues. From germline, CDR1 is SGHTA and CDR2 FQGNSA. Trimming took 4 bases from V and 2 from J; bases not matched to a gene: 2. The CDR3 is CASSSTSTYNEQFF. The CDR3 coding sequence is TGTGCCAGCAGCTCGACTAGCACCTACAATGAGCAGTTCTTC.

This chain uses TRBV4-2 with TRBJ2-1; TRBD2 matches 12 bases. This CDR3 has 20 amino acids. From germline, CDR1 is LGHNA and CDR2 YNFKEQ. The junction had 17 bases not matched to a gene; V was cut back by 0 bases and J by 8 bases. The CDR3 DNA sequence: TGTGCCAGCAGCCAAGATACACTAGCGGGAGGCCAGGGTGTCGGAGATGAGCAGTTCTTC. It specifies CASSQDTLAGGQGVGDEQFF.

This clonotype appeared a few times. The chain combines TRBV12-3 or TRBV12-4 with TRBJ2-7; 9 bases map to TRBD2. V dropped 6 bases and J dropped 3; count of bases not matched to a gene: 12. The CDR3 has 16 amino acids. The CDR3 reads CASSRGSGSPLYEQYF. In nucleotides, the CDR3 is TGTGCCAGCAGCCGGGGTAGCGGGAGCCCACTCTACGAGCAGTACTTC.

This sequence joins TRBV7-2 and TRBJ2-3; no firm D call. Germline CDR1 is SGHTA and CDR2 is FQGNSA. The CDR3 length is 11 residues. Trimming pared 0 bases from V and 14 bases from J, leaving 9 bases between. The CDR3 DNA reads TGTGCCAGCAGCTTAGCCCAGCTCGCGTATTTT. It is translated as CASSLAQLAYF.

The V and J genes are TRBV24-1 and TRBJ2-1, with 11 bases that match TRBD2. The CDR3 runs 16 residues. Germline V lookup: CDR1 KGHDR, CDR2 SFDVKD. V lost 3 bases to trimming and J lost 8 bases; unmatched junction nucleotides: 8. In DNA form, the CDR3 reads TGTGCCACCAGTGATAGTAGACTAGCGGGATACGATGAGCAGTTCTTC. Residues: CATSDSRLAGYDEQFF.